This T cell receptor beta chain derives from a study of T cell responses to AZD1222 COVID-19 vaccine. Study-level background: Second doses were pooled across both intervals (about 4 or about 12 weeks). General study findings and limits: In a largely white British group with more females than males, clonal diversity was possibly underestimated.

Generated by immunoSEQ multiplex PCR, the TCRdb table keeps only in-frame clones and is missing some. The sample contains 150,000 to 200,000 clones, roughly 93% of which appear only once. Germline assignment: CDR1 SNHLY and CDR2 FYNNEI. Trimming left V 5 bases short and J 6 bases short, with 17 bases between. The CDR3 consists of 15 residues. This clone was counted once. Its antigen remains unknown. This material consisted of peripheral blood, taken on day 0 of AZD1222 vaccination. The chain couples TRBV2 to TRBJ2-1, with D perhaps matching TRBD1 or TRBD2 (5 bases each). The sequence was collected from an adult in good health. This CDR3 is CASSSRGLRSNEQFF. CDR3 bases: TGTGCCAGCAGTTCCCGGGGCCTCAGGTCCAATGAGCAGTTCTTC.